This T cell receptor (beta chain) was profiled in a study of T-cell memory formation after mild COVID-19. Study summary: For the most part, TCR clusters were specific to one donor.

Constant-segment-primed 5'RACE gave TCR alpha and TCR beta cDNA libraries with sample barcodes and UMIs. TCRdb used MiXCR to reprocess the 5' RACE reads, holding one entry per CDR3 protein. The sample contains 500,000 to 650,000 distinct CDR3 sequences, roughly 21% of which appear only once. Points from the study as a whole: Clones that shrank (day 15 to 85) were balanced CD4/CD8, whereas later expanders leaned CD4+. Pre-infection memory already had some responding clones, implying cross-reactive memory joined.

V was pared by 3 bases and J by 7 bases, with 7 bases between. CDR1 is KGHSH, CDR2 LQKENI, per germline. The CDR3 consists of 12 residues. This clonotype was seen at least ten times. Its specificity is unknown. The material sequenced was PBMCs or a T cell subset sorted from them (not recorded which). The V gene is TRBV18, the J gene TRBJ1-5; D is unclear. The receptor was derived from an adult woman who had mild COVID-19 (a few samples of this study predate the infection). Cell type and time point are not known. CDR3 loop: CASSPPGQPQHF. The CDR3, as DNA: TGTGCCAGCTCACCTCCGGGGCAGCCCCAGCATTTT.